The 23 T cell receptor beta chains given below trace back to one sample, sequenced in a study of spatial heterogeneity in lung cancer. General study points: Tumor mutation counts were tracked by expanded intratumoral alpha and beta TCR counts.

TCRdb ran MiXCR on the 5' RACE reads and lists one entry per CDR3 protein. The sample includes around 100,000 distinct CDR3 sequences, about 4.6% of them seen just once. Their antigen targets remain unknown. Time point denoted: sample taken at primary tumor resection. Sequencing was performed on lung tumor tissue, taken at surgery. These receptors originate from a male donor with early-stage non-small cell lung cancer.

This clonotype was observed many times. The gene calls are TRBV21-1 and TRBJ2-5; the table assigns TRBD2, which was not confirmed against the DNA. TRBV21-1 constitutes a pseudogene. The length of the CDR3 is 15 residues. The CDR3 region has the DNA TGTGCCAGCAGCAAGGTCGGCTGGGAGGAAGAGACCCAGTACTTC. This gives the protein CASSKVGWEEETQYF.

The genes are TRBV29-1 and TRBJ2-3; no clear D gene. Deletions cut 8 bases from V and 0 bases from J, with 12 bases between. CDR1 and CDR2 from the germline V gene are SQVTM and ANQGSEA. The CDR3 totals 13 residues. CDR3 sequence (DNA): TGCAGCATCATGTCCGGTAGCACAGATACGCAGTATTTT. Translating gives CSIMSGSTDTQYF.

The chain carries TRBV10-3 and TRBJ2-7; a possible D gene is TRBD1 (6 bases). Deletions cut 9 bases from V and 3 bases from J, with 18 bases between. Germline V gene lookup returns CDR1 ENHRY and CDR2 SYGVKD. This CDR3 region has 14 residues. CDR3 in DNA: TGTGCCATGGGGCCAGGGGAGTCGGACTACGAGCAGTACTTC. Residues: CAMGPGESDYEQYF.

This clonotype has ten or more counts. The chain combines TRBV4-1 with TRBJ2-1, with 11 bases fitting TRBD2. J was trimmed by 1 base and V by 3 bases; bases with no gene match: 17. The germline gives CDR1 MGHRA, CDR2 YSYEKL. The CDR3 is made up of 21 amino acids. As DNA, the CDR3 is TGCGCCAGCAGCCACCCCGCCCTAGCGGGAGGCCCGAAAGGATCCTACAATGAGCAGTTCTTC. Amino acid sequence: CASSHPALAGGPKGSYNEQFF.

This clonotype was observed many times. The chain carries TRBV5-1 and TRBJ2-1; D unresolved. The length of the CDR3 is 11 residues. Trimming stripped 3 bases from V and 9 bases from J, with 7 bases between. Germline-derived CDR1 and CDR2 are SGHRS and YFSETQ. The CDR3 loop is CASSSGGEQFF. Here the CDR3 DNA reads TGCGCCAGCAGCTCAGGCGGTGAGCAGTTCTTC.

This clonotype has only a few counts. The CDR3 reads CSAEGDLPRQAQYF. The CDR3 DNA is TGCAGTGCTGAGGGTGACTTACCGCGGCAGGCCCAGTACTTC. V gene TRBV20-1 combines with J gene TRBJ2-5; tentative D call: TRBD2 (5 bases). Germline values: CDR1 DFQATT, CDR2 SNEGSKA (reference sequence). Trimming cost V 5 bases and J 9 bases, with 22 bases left between them. This CDR3 has 14 amino acids.

This clonotype occurred many times. The J gene is TRBJ2-5, the V gene TRBV5-1; TRBD1 might be the D (5 bases). Germline CDR1 is SGHRS and CDR2 is YFSETQ. The CDR3 is 15 amino acids. Trimming removed 3 bases at V and 2 bases at J, with 14 bases between. The CDR3 DNA reads as TGCGCCAGCAGCTCCTCCACAGGTTTACAAGAGACCCAGTACTTC. Its protein is CASSSSTGLQETQYF.

This clonotype was observed at least ten times. V is TRBV5-6 and J is TRBJ1-3; D perhaps matches TRBD1 (5 bases). Trimming cost V 4 bases and J 2 bases, with 7 bases left between them. This CDR3 is 13 amino acids long. Germline CDR1 reads SGHDT; CDR2 reads YYEEEE. CDR3 sequence: CASSLTAGNTIYF. The CDR3 DNA is TGTGCCAGCAGCCTGACAGCTGGAAACACCATATATTTT. Based on the CDR3 plus reference TRBV5-6 and TRBJ1-3, the full variable domain is DAGVTQSPTHLIKTRGQQVTLRCSPKSGHDTVSWYQQALGQGPQFIFQYYEEEERQRGNFPDRFSGHQFPNYSSELNVNALLLGDSALYLCASSLTAGNTIYFGEGSWLTVV.

The chain carries TRBV25-1 and TRBJ1-2, with TRBD1 as a possible D gene (6 bases). Germline assignment: CDR1 MGHDK and CDR2 SYGVNS. This CDR3 region has 13 residues. V lost 3 bases and J 7 bases, leaving 12 bases between the germline ends. The DNA for the CDR3 is TGTGCCAGCAGTGAGCGGGGGGGCCTTGGCTACACCTTC. Its translation is CASSERGGLGYTF.

This clonotype was detected ten times or more. This rearrangement joins TRBV5-1 to TRBJ2-5, with 9 bases lining up with TRBD1. Germline trimming cut 0 bases from V and 0 bases from J; bases unmatched to any gene: 3. The CDR3 has 16 residues. CDR1 is SGHRS and CDR2 is YFSETQ in the germline V gene. The CDR3 DNA reads as TGCGCCAGCAGCTTGGGGACAGGGGCAAACCAAGAGACCCAGTACTTC. Translation: CASSLGTGANQETQYF.

This clonotype occurred many times. The chain uses TRBV29-1 and TRBJ1-5; TRBD1 might be the D (5 bases). The CDR3 contains 13 residues. The V and J ends lost 4 bases and 9 bases respectively, with 16 bases between them. The germline V gene has CDR1 SQVTM and CDR2 ANQGSEA. The DNA for the CDR3 is TGCAGCGTTGGGGCCGGGGGGAACACGCCCCAGCATTTT. This encodes CSVGAGGNTPQHF.

The DNA for the CDR3 is TGCAGTACGATCAGGGAAGAGGGCTATGGCTACACCTTC. Its protein is CSTIREEGYGYTF. The chain recombines TRBV20-1 with TRBJ1-2; a possible D gene is TRBD1 (5 bases). V lost 8 bases and J lost 4, with 17 bases in between. Germline V gene lookup returns CDR1 DFQATT and CDR2 SNEGSKA (reference sequence). This CDR3 has 13 amino acids.

This clonotype was observed at least ten times. The chain links TRBV27 to TRBJ2-2; D uncertain. V lost 5 bases and J lost 0, with 10 bases in between. Germline CDR1 MNHEY, CDR2 SMNVEV (reference sequence). The CDR3 sequence is 15 residues long. The CDR3 sequence: CASSTYQSNTGELFF. In nucleotides, the CDR3 is TGTGCCAGCAGTACTTACCAGTCGAACACCGGGGAGCTGTTTTTT.

This clonotype has at least ten counts. The chain couples TRBV3-1 to TRBJ2-3; D unclear. Trimming took off 0 bases at V and 7 bases at J, with 8 bases between the two ends. Germline V gene lookup returns CDR1 LGHDT and CDR2 YNNKEL (reference sequence). The CDR3 totals 13 residues. The CDR3 sequence is CASSQDQGNTQYF. DNA of the CDR3: TGTGCCAGCAGCCAAGATCAAGGAAATACGCAGTATTTT.

This clonotype was seen at least ten times. J is TRBJ2-4 and V is TRBV28; D uncertain. The germline gives CDR1 MDHEN, CDR2 SYDVKM. The length of the CDR3 is 15 residues. V lost 6 bases, J lost 5 bases, and 17 bases lay in between. The CDR3, as DNA: TGTGCCAGCAGCACTCAGACCGCAGGCGAAAACATTCAGTACTTC. Protein product: CASSTQTAGENIQYF.

This clonotype was detected many times. The rearrangement joins TRBV28 to TRBJ1-5; D gene uncertain. The CDR3 contains 15 residues. The ends were cut back, 1 base at V and 5 bases at J, with 12 bases in the middle. Germline V gene lookup returns CDR1 MDHEN and CDR2 SYDVKM. Written as DNA, the CDR3 is TGTGCCAGCAGTTTATCGGCCGTCCTGGATCAGCCCCAGCATTTT. This sequence encodes CASSLSAVLDQPQHF.

This clonotype was observed at least ten times. The V and J genes are TRBV3-1 and TRBJ1-1, with unresolved D. Germline V lookup: CDR1 LGHDT, CDR2 YNNKEL (reference sequence). V was pared by 0 bases and J by 6 bases, with 11 bases between. The CDR3 runs to 14 residues. The CDR3 reads CASSQEWRVSEAFF. The CDR3 nucleotides are TGTGCCAGCAGCCAAGAGTGGAGGGTCTCTGAAGCTTTCTTT.

The sample holds a few counts of this clonotype. The chain uses TRBV10-3 and TRBJ2-5; TRBD1 matches 12 bases. Germline lookup yields CDR1 ENHRY and CDR2 SYGVKD. The CDR3 loop spans 18 amino acids. V was pared by 0 bases and J by 2 bases, with 7 bases of the junction left unmatched. The CDR3 nucleotides read TGTGCCATCAGTGAGTCGAGGCCGGGACAGGGGGCGCAAGAGACCCAGTACTTC. Residues: CAISESRPGQGAQETQYF.

This clonotype was detected many times. The chain joins TRBV29-1 to TRBJ2-1; 13 nucleotides match TRBD2. V shed 6 bases, J shed 9 bases, and the junction held 8 bases outside the gene matches. Germline-derived CDR1 and CDR2 are SQVTM and ANQGSEA. CDR3 length: 14 residues. The CDR3 nucleotides read TGCAGCGTCCTAACTAGCGGGAGGGCCGGTGAGCAGTTCTTC. It yields the protein CSVLTSGRAGEQFF.

The chain links TRBV20-1 to TRBJ2-5; D gene ambiguous. V was pared by 6 bases and J by 5 bases, with 13 bases between. Per the germline V gene, CDR1 is DFQATT and CDR2 is SNEGSKA (reference sequence). This CDR3 is built from 12 residues. CDR3 sequence: CSATKGGETQYF. Here the CDR3 DNA reads TGCAGTGCCACCAAGGGCGGTGAGACCCAGTACTTC.

The CDR3 loop is CASRYLGARSYNEQFF. In DNA form, the CDR3 reads TGTGCCAGCAGATACCTGGGGGCGCGCTCCTACAATGAGCAGTTCTTC. The chain couples TRBV2 to TRBJ2-1; possibly TRBD1 for D (6 bases). The CDR3 contains 16 residues. The germline V gene encodes CDR1 SNHLY and CDR2 FYNNEI. Trimming cost V 6 bases and J 0 bases, with 15 bases left between them. The full variable domain, completed using reference TRBV2 and TRBJ2-1, is EPEVTQTPSHQVTQMGQEVILRCVPISNHLYFYWYRQILGQKVEFLVSFYNNEISEKSEIFDDQFSVERPDGSNFTLKIRSTKLEDSAMYFCASRYLGARSYNEQFFGPGTRLTVL.

This clonotype was recorded many times. The chain uses TRBV7-9 and TRBJ1-1; a weak D match, TRBD1 (5 bases). This CDR3 region has 11 residues. Trimming took 9 bases from V and 7 from J, leaving 12 bases between them. Germline lookup yields CDR1 SEHNR and CDR2 FQNEAQ (reference sequence). The CDR3 region is CASSGGSEAFF. The DNA for the CDR3 is TGTGCCAGTTCCGGGGGGAGTGAAGCTTTCTTT.

V usage is TRBV6-5 and J usage is TRBJ2-3; D unclear. The CDR3 is 15 amino acids. CDR1 and CDR2 from the germline V gene are MNHEY and SVGAGI. V was cut by 5 bases and J by 3 bases, with 15 bases left in between. For the CDR3, the DNA is TGTGCCAGCAGTGTCCGTGGGGTGAGGACAGATACGCAGTATTTT. Its protein is CASSVRGVRTDTQYF.